This entry features one T cell receptor (beta chain) sequence. This sample was included in a study of T cell repertoires in cytomegalovirus infection. The CDR3 runs to 18 residues. V trimming: 5 bases; J trimming: 4 bases; junction bases outside the gene matches: 16. Germline loops: CDR1 MNHEY, CDR2 SMNVEV (reference sequence). TCRdb fed the reads into MiXCR, producing one record per CDR3 protein. The data show about 300,000 distinct CDR3 sequences, roughly a tenth seen once. The TCR comes from a human donor in good health (CMV status not recorded). Some clones in this sample may be carry-over from other donors' samples. The source material was PBMCs. The V and J genes are TRBV27 and TRBJ1-2, with 10 bases that match TRBD1. CDR3 residues: CASSEIGTGVLSVYGYTF. The CDR3 DNA reads as TGTGCCAGCAGTGAAATAGGGACAGGGGTTCTCTCTGTCTATGGCTACACCTTC.